These T cell receptor beta chains were read from a single sample in a study of long-term antiretroviral therapy in people with HIV. The method was immunoSEQ multiplex PCR; TCRdb's version includes in-frame clones alone and lacks a portion of them. The table includes about 31,000 clones, 70% to 90% detected once. Sequencing used unsorted PBMCs, obtained 0.8 years before starting antiretroviral therapy. These TCRs come from a man younger than 35 with HIV. Both conserved end residues are part of each CDR3. The order of the fields is D gene, J gene, V gene, clone size, CDR3 DNA, CDR3 protein. A D gene is named only where the DNA matches it firmly. Part of the rows lack a size; the others show once, few, many or a class for expanded clones.

>TRBD2|TRBJ2-3|TRBV28|-
TGTGCCAGCGGCCGGGGCGGGGGTTACACAGATACGCAGTATTTT
CASGRGGGYTDTQYF
>-|TRBJ2-7|TRBV6-5|few
TGTGCCAGCAATCAAGGCGAGCAGTACTTC
CASNQGEQYF
>TRBD2|TRBJ2-1|TRBV12-5|-
TGTGCTAGTGGGCGGAATCCTAGCGGGAGGGCCAATGAGCAGTTCTTC
CASGRNPSGRANEQFF
>-|TRBJ2-3|TRBV7-9|-
TGTGCCAGCAGCTTAATATCAGGGGCCGATACGCAGTATTTT
CASSLISGADTQYF
>-|TRBJ1-2|TRBV29-1|-
TGCAGCGTTGAAACCCAAGGCAGGGGTTTAGGCGACACCTTC
CSVETQGRGLGDTF
>TRBD2|TRBJ2-1|TRBV9|-
TGTGCCAGCAGCGTAGGCACTAGCGGGAATAATGAGCAGTTCTTC
CASSVGTSGNNEQFF
>TRBD2|TRBJ2-5|TRBV5-6|-
TGTGCCAGCAGCTTAATAGCGGGAGCCTTCCAAGAGACCCAGTACTTC
CASSLIAGAFQETQYF
>-|TRBJ1-5|TRBV2|-
TGTGCCAGCAGGGAGGAGGTCGGGCAGCCCCAGCATTTT
CASREEVGQPQHF
>-|TRBJ2-7|TRBV19|-
TGTGCCAGTAGTATTGGGGGCAGCGAGCAGTACTTC
CASSIGGSEQYF
>TRBD1|TRBJ1-4|TRBV7-9|once
TGTGCCAGCAGCTTAGCTGGGGACAGTGAAGATGAAAAACTGTTTTTT
CASSLAGDSEDEKLFF
>-|TRBJ2-2|TRBV7-9|-
TGTGCCAGCAGCGATAACAAGCTCGGCGGGTCGAACACCGGGGAGCTGTTTTTT
CASSDNKLGGSNTGELFF
>-|TRBJ1-6|TRBV27|-
TGTGCCAGCCGCTCCAGGCGGGGTGGGAGCTCCTATAATTCACCCCTCCACTTT
CASRSRRGGSSYNSPLHF
>TRBD2|TRBJ2-3|TRBV5-1|-
TGCGCCAGCAGCTTGAACGGGGGGTTAAGAACGCAGTATTTT
CASSLNGGLRTQYF
>TRBD2|TRBJ2-7|TRBV4-1|-
TGCGCCAGCAGCCAATCCCTAGCGGGGCGTTACGAGCAGTACTTC
CASSQSLAGRYEQYF
>-|TRBJ1-2|TRBV2|few
TGTGCCAGCAGTGACTGGACCTCTAACTATGGCTACACCTTC
CASSDWTSNYGYTF
>-|TRBJ1-1|TRBV7-9|once
TGTGCCAGCAGCTTTGATTACGGGGAGAGTGAAGCTTTCTTT
CASSFDYGESEAFF
>TRBD2|TRBJ2-1|TRBV4-3|-
TGCGCCAGCAGCCAAGATATAGGGCTAGCGGGGTCCAATGAGCAGTTCTTC
CASSQDIGLAGSNEQFF
>-|TRBJ2-3|TRBV4-3|-
TGCGCCAGCAGCCAAAGGGCGGACTCTAAGCGGGCCGTCGCTGGTACGCAGTATTTT
CASSQRADSKRAVAGTQYF
>TRBD2|TRBJ2-1|TRBV11-2|-
TGTGCCAGCAGCAACCTACTAGCGGGAGGGCCTCGAGAGCAGTTCTTC
CASSNLLAGGPREQFF
>TRBD1|TRBJ2-7|TRBV18|-
TGTGCCAGCTCTCCCTATCGAACCGGGACAGGGGGCTACGAGCAGTACTTC
CASSPYRTGTGGYEQYF
>-|TRBJ1-4|TRBV19|few
TGTGCCAGTTGGGGGGGAAAAAAACTGTTTTTT
CASWGGKKLFF
>-|TRBJ2-5|TRBV2|-
TGTGCCAGCACGGGAGACACCGGAGGGGGGGAGACCCAGTACTTC
CASTGDTGGGETQYF
>TRBD2|TRBJ2-3|TRBV7-7|-
TGTGCTAGCAGCAGGAGCGGGGGGGCCTTCTCAGATACGCAGTATTTT
CASSRSGGAFSDTQYF
>-|TRBJ1-1|TRBV27|-
TGTGCCAGCAGTTTCGTCGGAAGGGCCACTGAAGCTTTCTTT
CASSFVGRATEAFF
>TRBD2|TRBJ2-1|TRBV2|-
TGTGCGACGGGGCGACTAGCGTCCTACAATGAGCAGTTCTTC
CATGRLASYNEQFF
>-|TRBJ1-5|TRBV15|once
TGTGCCACCAGCAGACCACACCAGGGCAGCAATCAGCCCCAGCATTTT
CATSRPHQGSNQPQHF
>-|TRBJ1-1|TRBV19|-
TGTGCCAGTAGTATAGTACCGGGGTTGAACACTGAAGCTTTCTTT
CASSIVPGLNTEAFF